The TCR beta chain described here comes from a study of siplizumab effects on memory and regulatory T cells. Libraries were prepared by immunoSEQ multiplex PCR; TCRdb keeps only in-frame clonotypes and omits some of them. The sample has 90,000 to 130,000 clones; 92% are singletons. J was trimmed by 0 bases and V by 1 base; bases with no gene match: 8. CDR1 is SGHNT, CDR2 YENEEA, per germline. This CDR3 spans 20 amino acids. The receptor was derived from a human donor in good health. The genes are TRBV11-3 and TRBJ2-2; 13 bases line up with TRBD2. The sample taken for sequencing was CD4+ T cells sorted from blood. CDR3 protein: CASSLGLWGLAGPNTGELFF. In DNA form, the CDR3 reads TGTGCCAGCAGCTTAGGGTTGTGGGGACTAGCGGGACCGAACACCGGGGAGCTGTTTTTT.